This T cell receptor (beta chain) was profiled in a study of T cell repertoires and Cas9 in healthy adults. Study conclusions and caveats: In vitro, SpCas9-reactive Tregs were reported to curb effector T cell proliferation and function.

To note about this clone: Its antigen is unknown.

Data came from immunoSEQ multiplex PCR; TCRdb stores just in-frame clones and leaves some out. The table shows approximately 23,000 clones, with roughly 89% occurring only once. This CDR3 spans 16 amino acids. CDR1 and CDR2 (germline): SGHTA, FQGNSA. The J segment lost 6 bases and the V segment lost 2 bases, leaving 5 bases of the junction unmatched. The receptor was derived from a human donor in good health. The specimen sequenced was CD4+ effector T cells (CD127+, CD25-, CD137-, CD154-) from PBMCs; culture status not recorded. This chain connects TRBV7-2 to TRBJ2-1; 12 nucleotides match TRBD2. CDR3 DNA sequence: TGTGCCAGCAGCTTATATCCTAGCGGGAGGGTCAATGAGCAGTTCTTC. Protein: CASSLYPSGRVNEQFF.